This note documents a single T cell receptor (beta chain) sequence. The source of the sample is a study of blood T cell repertoires in COVID-19. Across the whole study: Material from acute and convalescent COVID-19 was sourced from the United States, Italy and Spain.

Clones were read by immunoSEQ multiplex PCR, and TCRdb kept only the in-frame ones, dropping some. Seen here are some 40,000 clones, approximately 93% observed once, and the top ten hold around 2%. Per germline, CDR1 SGDLS and CDR2 YYNGEE. The CDR3 spans 16 residues. Trimming shortened V by 2 bases and J by 4 bases, and 15 bases separated the two germline ends. Sequencing was done on a sample of peripheral blood. The rearrangement joins TRBV9 to TRBJ1-4; D possibly corresponds to TRBD1 (5 bases). The TCR comes from a man aged 50 to 59 with active COVID-19. Here the CDR3 reads CASSVLEGLGNEKLFF. The CDR3 coding sequence is TGTGCCAGCAGCGTGTTGGAGGGGCTAGGTAATGAAAAACTGTTTTTT.